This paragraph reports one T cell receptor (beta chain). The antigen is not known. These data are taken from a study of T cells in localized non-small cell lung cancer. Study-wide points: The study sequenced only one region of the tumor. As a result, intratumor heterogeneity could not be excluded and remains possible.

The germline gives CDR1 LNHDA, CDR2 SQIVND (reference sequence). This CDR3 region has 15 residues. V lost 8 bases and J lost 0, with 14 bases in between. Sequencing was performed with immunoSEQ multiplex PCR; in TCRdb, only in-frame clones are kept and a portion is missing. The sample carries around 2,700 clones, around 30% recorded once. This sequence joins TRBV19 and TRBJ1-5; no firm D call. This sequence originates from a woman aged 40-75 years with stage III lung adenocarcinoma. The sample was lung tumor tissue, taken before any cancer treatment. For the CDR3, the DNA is TGTGCCAGTGCGACCTGGCGGGATAGCAATCAGCCCCAGCATTTT. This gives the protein CASATWRDSNQPQHF.